Reported below is one T cell receptor beta chain. No antigen is known for it. Measured with immunoSEQ multiplex PCR; TCRdb has only the in-frame clones, and not every one. The sample includes about 980,000 clones, 70% to 85% seen only once; the top ten take about 1.5%. This CDR3 has 15 residues. The germline gives CDR1 SNHLY, CDR2 FYNNEI. Trimming cost V 1 base and J 5 bases; bases outside gene matches: 4. Each of the donors was a healthy adult who was HIV-negative and had not had a recent acute infection or vaccination. The donor cohort consisted entirely of Caucasian adults residing in Nashville, Tennessee. The source of the sample is a study of shared clonotypes between healthy human individuals. General study points: Investigators expected sequencing depth to affect clonotype sharing among donors. Rarefaction indicated that sorted-subset sequencing remained incomplete although depth was large.

Source material: memory CD4+ T cells sorted from blood. The subset: CD45RA-negative fraction. The clonotype comes from a man younger than 30 in good health. This chain links TRBV2 with TRBJ1-4, with 7 positions matching TRBD1. As DNA, the CDR3 is TGTGCCAGCAGTGAAGAGGGGGCGCGGAATGAAAAACTGTTTTTT. It encodes CASSEEGARNEKLFF.